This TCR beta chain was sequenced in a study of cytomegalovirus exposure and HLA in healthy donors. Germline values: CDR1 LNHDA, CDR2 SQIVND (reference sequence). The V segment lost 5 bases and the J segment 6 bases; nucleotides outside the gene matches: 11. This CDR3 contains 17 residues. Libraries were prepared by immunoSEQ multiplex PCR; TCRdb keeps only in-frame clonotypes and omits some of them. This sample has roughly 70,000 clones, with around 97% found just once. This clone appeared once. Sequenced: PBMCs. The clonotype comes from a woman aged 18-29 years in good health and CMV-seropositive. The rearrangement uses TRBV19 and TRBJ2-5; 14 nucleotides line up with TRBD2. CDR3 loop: CASSRRTSGRLGQTQYF. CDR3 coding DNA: TGTGCCAGTAGTCGAAGGACTAGCGGGAGGTTGGGGCAGACCCAGTACTTC.